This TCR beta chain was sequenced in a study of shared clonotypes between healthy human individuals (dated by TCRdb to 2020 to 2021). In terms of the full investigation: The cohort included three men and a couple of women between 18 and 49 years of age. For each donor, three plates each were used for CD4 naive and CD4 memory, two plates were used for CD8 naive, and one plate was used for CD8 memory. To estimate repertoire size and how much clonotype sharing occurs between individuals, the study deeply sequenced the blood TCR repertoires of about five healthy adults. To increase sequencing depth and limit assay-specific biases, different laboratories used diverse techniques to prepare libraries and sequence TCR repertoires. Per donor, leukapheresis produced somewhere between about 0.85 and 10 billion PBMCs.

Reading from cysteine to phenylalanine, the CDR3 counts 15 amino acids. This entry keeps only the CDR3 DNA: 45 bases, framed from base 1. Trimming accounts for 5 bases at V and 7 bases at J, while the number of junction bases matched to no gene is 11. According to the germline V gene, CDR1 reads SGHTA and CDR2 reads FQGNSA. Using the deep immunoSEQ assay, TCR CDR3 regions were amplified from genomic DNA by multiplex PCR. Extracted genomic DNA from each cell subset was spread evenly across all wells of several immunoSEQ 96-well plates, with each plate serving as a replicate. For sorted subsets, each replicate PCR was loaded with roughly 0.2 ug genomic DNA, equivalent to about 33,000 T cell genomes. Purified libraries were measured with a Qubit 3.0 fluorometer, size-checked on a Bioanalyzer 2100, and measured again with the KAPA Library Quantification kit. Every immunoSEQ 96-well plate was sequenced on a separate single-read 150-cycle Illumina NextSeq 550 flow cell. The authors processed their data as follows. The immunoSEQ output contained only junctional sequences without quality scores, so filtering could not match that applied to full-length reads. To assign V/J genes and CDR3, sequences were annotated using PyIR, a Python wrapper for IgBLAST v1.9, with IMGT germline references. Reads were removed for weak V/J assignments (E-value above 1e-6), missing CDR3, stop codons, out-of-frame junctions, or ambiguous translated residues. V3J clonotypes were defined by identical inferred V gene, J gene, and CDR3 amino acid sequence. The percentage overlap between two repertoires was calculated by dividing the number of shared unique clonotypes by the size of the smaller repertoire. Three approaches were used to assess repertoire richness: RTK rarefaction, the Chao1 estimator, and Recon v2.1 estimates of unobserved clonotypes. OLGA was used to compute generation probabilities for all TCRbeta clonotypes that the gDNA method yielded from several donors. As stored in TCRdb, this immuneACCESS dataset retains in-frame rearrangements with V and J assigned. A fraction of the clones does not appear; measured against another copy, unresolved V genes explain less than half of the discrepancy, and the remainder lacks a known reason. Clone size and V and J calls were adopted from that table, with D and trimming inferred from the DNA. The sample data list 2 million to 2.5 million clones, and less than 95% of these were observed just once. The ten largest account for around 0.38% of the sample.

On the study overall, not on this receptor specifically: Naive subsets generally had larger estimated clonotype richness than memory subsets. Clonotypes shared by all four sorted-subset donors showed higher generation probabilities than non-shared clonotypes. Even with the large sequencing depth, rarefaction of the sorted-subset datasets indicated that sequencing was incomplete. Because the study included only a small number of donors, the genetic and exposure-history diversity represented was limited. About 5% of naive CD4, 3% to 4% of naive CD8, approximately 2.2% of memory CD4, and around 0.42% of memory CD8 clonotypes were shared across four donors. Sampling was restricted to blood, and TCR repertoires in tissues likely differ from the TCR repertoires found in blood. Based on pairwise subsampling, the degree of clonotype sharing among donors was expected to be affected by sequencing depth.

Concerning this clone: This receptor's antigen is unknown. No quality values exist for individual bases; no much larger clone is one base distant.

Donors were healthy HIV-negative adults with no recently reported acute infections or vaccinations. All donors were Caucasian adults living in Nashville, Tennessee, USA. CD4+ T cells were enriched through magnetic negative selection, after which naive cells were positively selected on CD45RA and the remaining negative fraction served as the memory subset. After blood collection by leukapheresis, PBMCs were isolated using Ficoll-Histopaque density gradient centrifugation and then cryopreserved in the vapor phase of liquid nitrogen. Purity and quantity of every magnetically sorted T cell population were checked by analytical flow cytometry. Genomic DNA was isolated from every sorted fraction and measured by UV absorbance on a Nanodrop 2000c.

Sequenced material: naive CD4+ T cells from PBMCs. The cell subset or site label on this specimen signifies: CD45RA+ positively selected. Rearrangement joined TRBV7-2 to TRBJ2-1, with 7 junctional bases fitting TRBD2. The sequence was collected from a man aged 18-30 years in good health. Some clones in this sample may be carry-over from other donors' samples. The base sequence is TGTGCCAGCAGCGCACAAGCGGGGCCTCGGAATGAGCAGTTCTTC. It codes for CASSAQAGPRNEQFF.